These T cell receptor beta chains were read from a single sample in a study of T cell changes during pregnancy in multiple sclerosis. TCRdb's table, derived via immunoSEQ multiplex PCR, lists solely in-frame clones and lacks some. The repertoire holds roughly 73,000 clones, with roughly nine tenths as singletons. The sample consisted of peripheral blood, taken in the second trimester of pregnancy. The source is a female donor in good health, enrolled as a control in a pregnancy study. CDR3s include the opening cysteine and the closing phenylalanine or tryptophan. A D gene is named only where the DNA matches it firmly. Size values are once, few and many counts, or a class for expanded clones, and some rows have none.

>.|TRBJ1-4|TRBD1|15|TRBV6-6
TGTGCCAGCAGTTACGGACAGGGTGGAAATGAAGAACTGTTTTTT
CASSYGQGGNEELFF
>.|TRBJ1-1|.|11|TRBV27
TGTGCCAGCATCTGGGGGGGTAGTGCTTTCTTT
CASIWGGSAFF
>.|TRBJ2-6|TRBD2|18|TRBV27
TGTGCCAGCAGTCTGACTAGCGGGGGGAGCTCTGGGGCCAACGTCCTGACTTTC
CASSLTSGGSSGANVLTF
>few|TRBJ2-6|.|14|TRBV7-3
TGTGCCAGCTCCCCTCTCTCTGGGGCCAACGTCCTGACTTTC
CASSPLSGANVLTF
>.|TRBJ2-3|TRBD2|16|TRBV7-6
TGTGCCAGCAGCTTAGAGGGTAGCGGGGGGGCTCATACGCAGTATTTT
CASSLEGSGGAHTQYF
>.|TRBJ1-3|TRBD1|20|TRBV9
TGTGCCAGCAGCGGTACCCCTGAGGGGGCCTCCTCCTACTCTGGAAACACCATATATTTT
CASSGTPEGASSYSGNTIYF
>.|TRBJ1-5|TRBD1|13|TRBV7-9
TGTGCCAGCAGCCGGACAGGGGGGCAGCCCCAGCATTTT
CASSRTGGQPQHF
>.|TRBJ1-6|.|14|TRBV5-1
TGCGCCAGCGGCTTGGGGGGGAGGGGTTCACCCCTCCACTTT
CASGLGGRGSPLHF
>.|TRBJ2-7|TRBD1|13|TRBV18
TGTGCCAGCACAAACAGGGGATCCTACGAGCAGTACTTC
CASTNRGSYEQYF
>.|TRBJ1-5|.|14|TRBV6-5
TGTGCCAGCAGTACAGGGTTCGGCAATCAGCCCCAGCATTTT
CASSTGFGNQPQHF
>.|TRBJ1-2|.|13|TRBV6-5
TGTGCCTCAAGGTCGGGGGGAGGTGGTGGCTACACCTTC
CASRSGGGGGYTF
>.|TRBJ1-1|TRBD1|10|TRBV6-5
TGTGCCACCCATGACAGGGTAACTTTCTTT
CATHDRVTFF
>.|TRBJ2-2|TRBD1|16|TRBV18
TGTGCCAGCTCCCCACGGCAGGGGGCCGACACCGGGGAGCTGTTTTTT
CASSPRQGADTGELFF
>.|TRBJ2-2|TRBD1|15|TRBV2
TGTGCCAGCAGGTTTAGGACAGGGGCGGCCGGGGAGCTGTTTTTT
CASRFRTGAAGELFF
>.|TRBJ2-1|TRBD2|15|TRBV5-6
TGTGCCAGCAGTTATAGAGTACTAGCGATACAGGAGCAGTTCTTC
CASSYRVLAIQEQFF
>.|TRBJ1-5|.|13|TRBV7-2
TGTGCCAGCAGCTTGAGCCGGGATCAGCCCCAGCATTTT
CASSLSRDQPQHF
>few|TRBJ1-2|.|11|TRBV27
TGTGCCAGCAGTGACAGATACGGCTACACCTTC
CASSDRYGYTF
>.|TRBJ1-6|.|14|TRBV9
TGTGCCAGCAGCCCCGGGACAAGTAATTCACCCCTCCACTTT
CASSPGTSNSPLHF
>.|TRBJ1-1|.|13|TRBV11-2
TGTGCCAGCAGCTTAGCTCTTATCACTGAAGCTTTCTTT
CASSLALITEAFF
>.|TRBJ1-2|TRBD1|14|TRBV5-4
TGTGCCAGCAGCTTGAAGGGGACAGGGGGTGGCTACACCTTC
CASSLKGTGGGYTF
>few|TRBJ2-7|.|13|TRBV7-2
TGTGCCAGCACCGGACAGCCGTTAGGGGAGCAGTACTTC
CASTGQPLGEQYF
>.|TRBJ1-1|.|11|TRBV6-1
TGTGCCATCCGCAGGGGCACTGAAGCTTTCTTT
CAIRRGTEAFF
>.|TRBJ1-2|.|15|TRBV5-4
TGTCCGTTATTCTCGCGGGATCGGGAAATATATGGCTACACCTTC
CPLFSRDREIYGYTF
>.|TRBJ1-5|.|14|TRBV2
TGTGCCAGGGGGCATGGAGGGGCCAATCAGCCCCAGCATTTT
CARGHGGANQPQHF
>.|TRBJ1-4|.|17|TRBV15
TGTGCCACCAGCAGAGAAGGGGGGGGCCCGACTAATGAAAAACTGTTTTTT
CATSREGGGPTNEKLFF
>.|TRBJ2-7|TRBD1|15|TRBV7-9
TGTGCCAGCAGCCGAACCGGGACAGGGGTCTACGAGCAGTACTTC
CASSRTGTGVYEQYF
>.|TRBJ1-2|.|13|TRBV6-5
TGTGCCAGCAGGGACAGACTTCTCTATGGCTACACCTTC
CASRDRLLYGYTF
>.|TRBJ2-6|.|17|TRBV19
TGTGCCAGTAGGGCCCAGGAACTGACCTCTTTGTCCAACGTCCTGACTTTC
CASRAQELTSLSNVLTF
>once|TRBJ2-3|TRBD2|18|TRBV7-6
TGTGCCAGCAGCGCGCCCGATGGGACTAGCGGGAACCCAGATACGCAGTATTTT
CASSAPDGTSGNPDTQYF
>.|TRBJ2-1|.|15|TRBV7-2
TGTGCCAGCAGCTCCGACACCAACTCCTACAATGAGCAGTTCTTC
CASSSDTNSYNEQFF
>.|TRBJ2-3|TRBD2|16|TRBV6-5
TGTGCCAGCAGTTACTCGGGGGGAGGGTTGACAGATACGCAGTATTTT
CASSYSGGGLTDTQYF
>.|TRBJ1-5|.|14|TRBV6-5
TGTGCCAGCAGTTACACATATAGCAATCAGCCCCAGCATTTT
CASSYTYSNQPQHF
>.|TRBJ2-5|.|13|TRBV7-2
TGTGCCAGCAGCCGACAGGGAGGAGAGACCCAGTACTTC
CASSRQGGETQYF
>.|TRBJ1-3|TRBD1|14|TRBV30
TGTGCCTGGAAGCGGCAGGGGGCAGGAAACACCATATATTTT
CAWKRQGAGNTIYF
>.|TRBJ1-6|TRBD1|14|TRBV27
TGTGCCAGCTGGGGGGACAGATATAATTCACCCCTCCACTTT
CASWGDRYNSPLHF
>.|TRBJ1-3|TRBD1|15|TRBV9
TGTGCCAGCAGCGTAGGACAGGGAACTGGAAACACCATATATTTT
CASSVGQGTGNTIYF
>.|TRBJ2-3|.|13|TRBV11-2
TGTGCCAGCTCAGGTCCCTACACAGATACGCAGTATTTT
CASSGPYTDTQYF
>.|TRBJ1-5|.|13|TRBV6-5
TGTGCCAGCAGTTACGGTCAGGATCAGCCCCAGCATTTT
CASSYGQDQPQHF
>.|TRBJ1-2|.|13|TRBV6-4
TGTGCCAGCAGTGCACAGGGAAACTATGGCTACACCTTC
CASSAQGNYGYTF
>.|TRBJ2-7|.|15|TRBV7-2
TGTGCCAGCAGCTTAGATGGCTCCGGGGGGCGAGAGCAGTACTTC
CASSLDGSGGREQYF
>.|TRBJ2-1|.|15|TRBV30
TGTGCCTGGAGTGTACAATCGACAACCTACAATGAGCAGTTCTTC
CAWSVQSTTYNEQFF
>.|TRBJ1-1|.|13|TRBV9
TGTGCCAGCAGCGTGACAGCCGGCACTGAAGCTTTCTTT
CASSVTAGTEAFF
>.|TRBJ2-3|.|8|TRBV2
TGTGCCAGCACCGAGGAGTATTTT
CASTEEYF
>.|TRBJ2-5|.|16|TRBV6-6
TGTGCCAGCAGCCCTCAGCGAGGTATCCGTGAAGAGACCCAGTACTTC
CASSPQRGIREETQYF
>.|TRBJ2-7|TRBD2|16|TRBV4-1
TGCGCCAGCAGCCAAGTCGGCAGCGGGGCATCATACGAGCAGTACTTC
CASSQVGSGASYEQYF